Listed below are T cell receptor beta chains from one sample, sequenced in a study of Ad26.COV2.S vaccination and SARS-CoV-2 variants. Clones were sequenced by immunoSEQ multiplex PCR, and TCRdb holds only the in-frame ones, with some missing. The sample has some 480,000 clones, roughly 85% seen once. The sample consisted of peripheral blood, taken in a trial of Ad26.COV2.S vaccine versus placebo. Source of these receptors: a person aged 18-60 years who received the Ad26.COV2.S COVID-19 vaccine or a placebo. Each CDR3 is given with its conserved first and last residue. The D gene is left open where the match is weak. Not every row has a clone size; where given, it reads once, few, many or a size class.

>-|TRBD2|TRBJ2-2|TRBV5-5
CASSFGTSGRADTGELFF
TGTGCCAGCAGCTTCGGGACTAGCGGGAGGGCGGACACCGGGGAGCTGTTTTTT
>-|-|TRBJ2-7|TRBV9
CASSVGEHEQYF
TGTGCCAGCAGCGTAGGAGAACACGAGCAGTACTTC
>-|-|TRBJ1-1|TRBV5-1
CASSSSVNTEAFF
TGCGCCAGCAGCTCATCAGTGAACACTGAAGCTTTCTTT
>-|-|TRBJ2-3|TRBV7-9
CASTTDTQYF
TGTGCCAGTACCACAGATACGCAGTATTTT
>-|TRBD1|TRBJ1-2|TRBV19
CASSMDRAHYGYTF
TGTGCCAGTAGTATGGACAGGGCCCATTATGGCTACACCTTC
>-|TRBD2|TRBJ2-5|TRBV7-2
CASSSLGLAGAETQYF
TGTGCCAGCAGCTCCCTGGGGCTAGCGGGAGCTGAGACCCAGTACTTC
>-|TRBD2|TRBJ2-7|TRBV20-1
CSASGLAGWSYEQYF
TGCAGTGCTAGTGGACTAGCGGGCTGGTCCTACGAGCAGTACTTC
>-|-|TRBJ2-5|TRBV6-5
CASSYGQGGAETQYF
TGTGCCAGCAGTTACGGCCAGGGTGGAGCAGAGACCCAGTACTTC
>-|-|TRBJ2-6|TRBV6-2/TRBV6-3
CASSSGVPISGANVLTF
TGTGCCAGCAGTTCCGGCGTACCTATCTCTGGGGCCAACGTCCTGACTTTC
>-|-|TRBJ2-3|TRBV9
CASSVGWPSTDTQYF
TGTGCCAGCAGCGTAGGGTGGCCCAGCACAGATACGCAGTATTTT
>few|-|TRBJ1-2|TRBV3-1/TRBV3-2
CASSQEGPQPYYGYTF
TGTGCCAGCAGCCAAGAAGGTCCACAACCTTACTATGGCTACACCTTC
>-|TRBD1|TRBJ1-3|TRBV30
CAWSAGGGNTIYF
TGTGCCTGGAGTGCAGGGGGTGGAAACACCATATATTTT
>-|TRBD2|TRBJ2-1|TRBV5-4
CASGAGGSYNEQFF
TGTGCGAGCGGGGCGGGGGGCTCCTACAATGAGCAGTTCTTC
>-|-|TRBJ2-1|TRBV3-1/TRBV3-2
CASAAPPGLNEQFF
TGTGCCAGCGCGGCGCCCCCGGGTTTGAATGAGCAGTTCTTC
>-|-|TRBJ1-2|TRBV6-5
CASSPLGYGYTF
TGTGCCAGCAGCCCCCTCGGCTATGGCTACACCTTC
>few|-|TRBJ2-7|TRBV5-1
CASSQDLGAGYEQYF
TGCGCCAGCAGCCAGGACTTGGGGGCTGGCTACGAGCAGTACTTC
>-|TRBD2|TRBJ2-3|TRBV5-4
CASRRERWGTDTQYF
TGTGCCAGCAGGCGGGAGCGATGGGGCACAGATACGCAGTATTTT
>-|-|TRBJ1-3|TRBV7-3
CASSLQGSGNTIYF
TGTGCCAGCAGCCTACAGGGCTCTGGAAACACCATATATTTT
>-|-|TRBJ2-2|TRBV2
CASSDKPQAGELFF
TGTGCCAGCAGTGATAAGCCCCAAGCCGGGGAGCTGTTTTTT
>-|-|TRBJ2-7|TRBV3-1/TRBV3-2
CASSGTAGRYEQYF
TGTGCCAGCAGCGGGACAGCGGGAAGATACGAGCAGTACTTC
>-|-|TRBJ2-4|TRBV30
CAWSVLGAKNIQYF
TGTGCCTGGAGTGTACTTGGGGCCAAAAACATTCAGTACTTC
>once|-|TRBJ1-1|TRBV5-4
CASSFRPDSKNTEAFF
TGTGCCAGCAGCTTCCGACCGGACAGCAAGAACACTGAAGCTTTCTTT
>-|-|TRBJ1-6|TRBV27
CASSETPGNSPLHF
TGTGCCAGCAGCGAGACCCCGGGAAATTCACCCCTCCACTTT
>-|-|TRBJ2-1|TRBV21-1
CASSRPGFHNLGQFF
TGTGCCAGCAGCCGGCCCGGATTCCACAATCTGGGGCAGTTCTTC
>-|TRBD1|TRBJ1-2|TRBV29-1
CSVRQGVRGYTF
TGCAGCGTAAGACAGGGAGTGAGGGGCTACACCTTC
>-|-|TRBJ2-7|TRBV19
CASSYNRDMSSYEQYF
TGTGCCAGTTCTTATAACCGGGACATGAGCTCCTACGAGCAGTACTTC
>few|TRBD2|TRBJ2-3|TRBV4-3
CASSQELAGGSDTQYF
TGCGCCAGCAGCCAAGAACTAGCGGGAGGATCGGATACGCAGTATTTT
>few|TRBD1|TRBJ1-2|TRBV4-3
CASSQEQGAVGYTF
TGCGCCAGCAGCCAGGAGCAGGGGGCGGTCGGCTACACCTTC